This T cell receptor beta chain was observed in a study of blood T cell repertoires in COVID-19. Study-wide background: T cells, B-cell-depleted T cells, or PBMCs supplied cDNA or gDNA.

Participants were placed into cohorts based on the clinical history they reported. Germline assignment: CDR1 SGHVS and CDR2 FNYEAQ. V gave up 4 bases and J gave up 0 bases, with 10 bases separating them. This CDR3 spans 15 amino acids. Source study methods: Amplification of reference gene primers provided the estimated nucleated cell counts. Measured with immunoSEQ multiplex PCR; TCRdb has only the in-frame clones, and not every one. V and J calls and clone size come straight from that table; D and trimming were deduced from the DNA. The sample has 280,000 or so clones; about 90% are singletons. This TCR derives from a woman in her late teens or twenties with acute COVID-19. The chain has TRBV7-6 and TRBJ2-1; D gene ambiguous. The sample consisted of PBMCs or T cells enriched from blood (not recorded which). The CDR3 protein is CASSSDTSSYNEQFF. The CDR3 DNA sequence: TGTGCCAGCAGCTCCGACACGAGCTCCTACAATGAGCAGTTCTTC. Full variable domain (rest looked up from reference TRBV7-6 and TRBJ2-1): GAGVSQSPRYKVTKRGQDVALRCDPISGHVSLYWYRQALGQGPEFLTYFNYEAQQDKSGLPNDRFSAERPEGSISTLTIQRTEQRDSAMYRCASSSDTSSYNEQFFGPGTRLTVL.